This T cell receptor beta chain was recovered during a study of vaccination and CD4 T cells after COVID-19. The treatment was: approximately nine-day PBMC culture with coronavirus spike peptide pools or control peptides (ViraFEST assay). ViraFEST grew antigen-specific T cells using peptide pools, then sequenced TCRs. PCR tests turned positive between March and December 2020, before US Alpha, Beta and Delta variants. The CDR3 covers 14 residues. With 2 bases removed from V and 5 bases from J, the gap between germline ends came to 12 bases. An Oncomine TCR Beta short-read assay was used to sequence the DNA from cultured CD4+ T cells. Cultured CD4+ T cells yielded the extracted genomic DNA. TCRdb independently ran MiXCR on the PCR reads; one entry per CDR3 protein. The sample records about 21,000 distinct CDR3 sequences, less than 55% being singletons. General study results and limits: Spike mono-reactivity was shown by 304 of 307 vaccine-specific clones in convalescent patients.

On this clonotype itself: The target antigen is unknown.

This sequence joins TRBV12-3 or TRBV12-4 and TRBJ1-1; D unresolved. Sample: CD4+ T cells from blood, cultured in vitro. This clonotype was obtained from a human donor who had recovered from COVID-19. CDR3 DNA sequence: TGTGCCAGCAGTTTAAACCGCGTAGGGACTGAAGCTTTCTTT. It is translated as CASSLNRVGTEAFF.